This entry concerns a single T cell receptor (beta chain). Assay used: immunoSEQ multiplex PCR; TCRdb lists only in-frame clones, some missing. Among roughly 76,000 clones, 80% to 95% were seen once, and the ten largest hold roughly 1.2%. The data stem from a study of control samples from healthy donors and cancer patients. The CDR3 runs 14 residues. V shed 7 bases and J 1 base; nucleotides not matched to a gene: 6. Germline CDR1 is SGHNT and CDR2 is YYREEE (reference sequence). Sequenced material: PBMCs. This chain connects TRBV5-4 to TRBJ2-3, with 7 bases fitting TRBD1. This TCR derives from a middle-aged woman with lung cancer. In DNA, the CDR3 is TGTGCCAGCCGAGGGGGCGAGGGCACAGATACGCAGTATTTT. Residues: CASRGGEGTDTQYF.